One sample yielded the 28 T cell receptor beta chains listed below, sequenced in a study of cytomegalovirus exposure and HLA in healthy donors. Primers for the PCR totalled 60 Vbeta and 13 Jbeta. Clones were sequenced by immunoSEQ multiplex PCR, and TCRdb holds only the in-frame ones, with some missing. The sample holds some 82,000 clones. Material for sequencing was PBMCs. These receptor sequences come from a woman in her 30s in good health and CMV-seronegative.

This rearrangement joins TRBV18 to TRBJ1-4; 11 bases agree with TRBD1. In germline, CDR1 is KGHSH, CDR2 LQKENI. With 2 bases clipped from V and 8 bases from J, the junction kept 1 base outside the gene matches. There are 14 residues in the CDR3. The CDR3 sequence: CASSPGQGAEKLFF. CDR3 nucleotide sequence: TGTGCCAGCTCACCAGGACAGGGGGCGGAAAAACTGTTTTTT.

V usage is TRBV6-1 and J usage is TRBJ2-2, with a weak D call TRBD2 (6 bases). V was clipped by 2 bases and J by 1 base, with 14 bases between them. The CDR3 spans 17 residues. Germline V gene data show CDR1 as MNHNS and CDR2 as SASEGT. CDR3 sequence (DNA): TGTGCCAGCAGTGAATCTAGAAGGGAGGAGAACACCGGGGAGCTGTTTTTT. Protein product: CASSESRREENTGELFF.

In nucleotides, the CDR3 is TGCAGCGTTGAAACGGGGTCGGGAGGGCCGAATGAGCAGTTCTTC. It codes for CSVETGSGGPNEQFF. The chain recombines TRBV29-1 with TRBJ2-1; 8 positions agree with TRBD2. CDR3 size: 15 residues. The V and J ends lost 2 bases and 7 bases, in that order; junction bases with no gene match: 10. Germline loops: CDR1 SQVTM, CDR2 ANQGSEA.

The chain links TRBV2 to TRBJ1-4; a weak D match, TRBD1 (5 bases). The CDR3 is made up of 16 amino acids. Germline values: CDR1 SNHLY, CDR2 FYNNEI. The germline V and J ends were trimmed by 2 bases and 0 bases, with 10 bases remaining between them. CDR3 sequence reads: CASSEKGSATNEKLFF. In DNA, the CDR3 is TGTGCCAGCAGTGAAAAGGGGTCCGCAACTAATGAAAAACTGTTTTTT.

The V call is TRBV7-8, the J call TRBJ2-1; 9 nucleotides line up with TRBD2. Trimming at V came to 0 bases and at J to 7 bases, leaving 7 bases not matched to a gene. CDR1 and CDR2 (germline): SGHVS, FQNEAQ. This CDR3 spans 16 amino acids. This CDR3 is CASSLARGGLKNEQFF. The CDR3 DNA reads TGTGCCAGCAGCTTAGCGCGGGGGGGGCTAAAAAATGAGCAGTTCTTC.

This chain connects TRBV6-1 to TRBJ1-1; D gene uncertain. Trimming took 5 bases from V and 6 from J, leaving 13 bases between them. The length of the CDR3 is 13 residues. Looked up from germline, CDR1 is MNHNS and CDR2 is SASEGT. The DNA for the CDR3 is TGTGCCAGCAGTACTAAATCGGGGTCTGAAGCTTTCTTT. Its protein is CASSTKSGSEAFF.

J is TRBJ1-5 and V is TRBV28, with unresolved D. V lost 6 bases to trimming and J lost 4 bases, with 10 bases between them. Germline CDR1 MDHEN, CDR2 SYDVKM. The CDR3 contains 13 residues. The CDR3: CASRITGNQPQHF. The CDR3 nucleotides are TGTGCCAGCAGAATCACGGGGAATCAGCCCCAGCATTTT. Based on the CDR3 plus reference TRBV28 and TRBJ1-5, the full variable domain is DVKVTQSSRYLVKRTGEKVFLECVQDMDHENMFWYRQDPGLGLRLIYFSYDVKMKEKGDIPEGYSVSREKKERFSLILESASTNQTSMYLCASRITGNQPQHFGDGTRLSIL.

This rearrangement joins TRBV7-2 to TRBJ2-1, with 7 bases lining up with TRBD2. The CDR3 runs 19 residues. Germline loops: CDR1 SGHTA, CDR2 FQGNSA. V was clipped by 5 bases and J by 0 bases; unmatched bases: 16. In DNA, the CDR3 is TGTGCCAGCAGCCCTCAACTGACTAGCCGGAGGGGCTCCTACAATGAGCAGTTCTTC. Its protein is CASSPQLTSRRGSYNEQFF.

In DNA, the CDR3 is TGTGCCAGCAGTCGGAGGACAGGCTACGAGCAGTACTTC. This gives the protein CASSRRTGYEQYF. This chain connects TRBV27 to TRBJ2-7, with TRBD1 identical over 7 bases. The V gene's germline CDR1 is MNHEY and CDR2 SMNVEV (reference sequence). The CDR3 has 13 amino acids. V lost 5 bases, J lost 3 bases, and 4 bases stayed unmatched.

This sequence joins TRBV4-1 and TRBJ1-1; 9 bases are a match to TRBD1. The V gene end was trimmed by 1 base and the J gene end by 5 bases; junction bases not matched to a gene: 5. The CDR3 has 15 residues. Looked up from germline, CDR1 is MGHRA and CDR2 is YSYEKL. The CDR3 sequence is CASSQGDRVGTEAFF. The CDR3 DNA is TGCGCCAGCAGCCAAGGGGACAGGGTAGGAACTGAAGCTTTCTTT.

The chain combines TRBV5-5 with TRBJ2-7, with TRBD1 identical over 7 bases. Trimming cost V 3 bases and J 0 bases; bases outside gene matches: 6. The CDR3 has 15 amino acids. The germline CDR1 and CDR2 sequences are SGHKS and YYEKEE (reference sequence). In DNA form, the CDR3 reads TGTGCCAGCAGCTCCACGACAGGGAACTCCTACGAGCAGTACTTC. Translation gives CASSSTTGNSYEQYF.

The CDR3 DNA reads as TGTGCCAGCAGCCTCTCTCGGGGGGATACGCAGTATTTT. Its translation: CASSLSRGDTQYF. V gene TRBV5-4 combines with J gene TRBJ2-3; possible D gene TRBD2, 6 bases. Germline V gives CDR1 SGHNT, CDR2 YYREEE (reference sequence). V gave up 4 bases and J gave up 6 bases, with 12 bases separating them. The CDR3 contains 13 residues.

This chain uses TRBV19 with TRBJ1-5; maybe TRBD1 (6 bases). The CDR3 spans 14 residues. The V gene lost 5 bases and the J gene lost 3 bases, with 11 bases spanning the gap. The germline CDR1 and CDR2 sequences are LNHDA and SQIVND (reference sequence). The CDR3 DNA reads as TGTGCCAGTAGTTCTGAGGGGGTCAATCAGCCCCAGCATTTT. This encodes CASSSEGVNQPQHF. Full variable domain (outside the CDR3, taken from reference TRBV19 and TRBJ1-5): DGGITQSPKYLFRKEGQNVTLSCEQNLNHDAMYWYRQDPGQGLRLIYYSQIVNDFQKGDIAEGYSVSREKKESFPLTVTSAQKNPTAFYLCASSSEGVNQPQHFGDGTRLSIL.

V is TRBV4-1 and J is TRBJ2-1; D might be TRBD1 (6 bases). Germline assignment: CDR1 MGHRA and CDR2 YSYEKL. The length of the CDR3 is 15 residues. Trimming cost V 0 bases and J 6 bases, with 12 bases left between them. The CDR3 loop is CASSQDWSRGNEQFF. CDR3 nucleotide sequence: TGCGCCAGCAGCCAAGACTGGAGCAGGGGCAATGAGCAGTTCTTC.

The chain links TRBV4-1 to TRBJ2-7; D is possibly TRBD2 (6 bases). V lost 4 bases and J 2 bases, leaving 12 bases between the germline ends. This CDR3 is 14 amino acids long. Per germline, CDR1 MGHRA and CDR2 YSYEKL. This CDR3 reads CASSPVAETYEQYF. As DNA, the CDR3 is TGCGCCAGCAGCCCTGTAGCGGAAACCTACGAGCAGTACTTC.

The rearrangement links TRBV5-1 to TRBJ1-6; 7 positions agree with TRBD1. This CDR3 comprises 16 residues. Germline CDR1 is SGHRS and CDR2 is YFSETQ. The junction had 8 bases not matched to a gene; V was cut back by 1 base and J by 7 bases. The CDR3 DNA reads TGCGCCAGCAGCTTGTGGGACAGCGAAACCAATTCACCCCTCCACTTT. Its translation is CASSLWDSETNSPLHF.

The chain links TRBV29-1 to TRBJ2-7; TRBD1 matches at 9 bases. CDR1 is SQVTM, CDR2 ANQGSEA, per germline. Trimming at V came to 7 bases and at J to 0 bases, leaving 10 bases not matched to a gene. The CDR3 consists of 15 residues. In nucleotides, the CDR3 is TGCAGCGCTTCAGAGGGGACAGGGTTCTCCTACGAGCAGTACTTC. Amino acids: CSASEGTGFSYEQYF.

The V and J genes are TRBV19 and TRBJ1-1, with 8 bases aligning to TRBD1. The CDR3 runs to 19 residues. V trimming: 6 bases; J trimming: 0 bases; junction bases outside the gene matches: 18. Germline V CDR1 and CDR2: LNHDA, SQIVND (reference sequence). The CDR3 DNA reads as TGTGCCAGTAGGAGATACCCGGGACAGGACATGGTCATGAACACTGAAGCTTTCTTT. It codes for CASRRYPGQDMVMNTEAFF. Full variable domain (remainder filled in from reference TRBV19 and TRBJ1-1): DGGITQSPKYLFRKEGQNVTLSCEQNLNHDAMYWYRQDPGQGLRLIYYSQIVNDFQKGDIAEGYSVSREKKESFPLTVTSAQKNPTAFYLCASRRYPGQDMVMNTEAFFGQGTRLTVV.

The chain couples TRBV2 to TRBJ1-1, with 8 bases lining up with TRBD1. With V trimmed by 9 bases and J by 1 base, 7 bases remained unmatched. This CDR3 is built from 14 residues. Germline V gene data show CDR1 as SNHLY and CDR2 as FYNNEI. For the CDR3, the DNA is TGTGCCAGTTTAAGACAGGGGAGGAACACTGAAGCTTTCTTT. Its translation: CASLRQGRNTEAFF.

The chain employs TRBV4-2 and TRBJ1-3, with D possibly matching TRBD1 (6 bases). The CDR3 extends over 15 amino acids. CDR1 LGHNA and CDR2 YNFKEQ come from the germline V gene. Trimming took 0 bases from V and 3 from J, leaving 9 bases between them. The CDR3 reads CASSQDYRVGNTIYF. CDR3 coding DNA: TGTGCCAGCAGCCAAGATTACAGGGTTGGAAACACCATATATTTT.

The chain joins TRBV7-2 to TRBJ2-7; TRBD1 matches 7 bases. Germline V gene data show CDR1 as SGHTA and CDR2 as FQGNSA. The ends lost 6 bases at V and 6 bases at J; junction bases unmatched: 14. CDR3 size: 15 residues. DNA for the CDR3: TGTGCCAGCAGTCCCTCCCAGACAGGGTGGGGCGAGCAGTACTTC. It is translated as CASSPSQTGWGEQYF.

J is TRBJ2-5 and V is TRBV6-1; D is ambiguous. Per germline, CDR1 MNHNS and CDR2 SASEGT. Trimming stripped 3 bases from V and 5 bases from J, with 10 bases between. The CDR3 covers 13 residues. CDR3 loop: CASSDRLRETQYF. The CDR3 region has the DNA TGTGCCAGCAGTGACCGCCTGAGGGAGACCCAGTACTTC.

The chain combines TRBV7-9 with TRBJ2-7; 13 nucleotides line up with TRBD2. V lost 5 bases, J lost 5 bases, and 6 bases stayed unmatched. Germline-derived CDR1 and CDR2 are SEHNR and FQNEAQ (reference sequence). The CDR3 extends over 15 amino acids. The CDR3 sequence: CASSLTSGGYHEQYF. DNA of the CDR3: TGTGCCAGCAGCCTGACTAGCGGGGGGTACCACGAGCAGTACTTC.

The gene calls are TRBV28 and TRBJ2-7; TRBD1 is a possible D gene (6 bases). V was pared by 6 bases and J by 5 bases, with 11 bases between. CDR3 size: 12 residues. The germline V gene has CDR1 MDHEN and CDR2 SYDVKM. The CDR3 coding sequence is TGTGCCAGCAGCCCAGGGGCTAACGAGCAGTACTTC. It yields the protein CASSPGANEQYF. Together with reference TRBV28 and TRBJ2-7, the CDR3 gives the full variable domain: DVKVTQSSRYLVKRTGEKVFLECVQDMDHENMFWYRQDPGLGLRLIYFSYDVKMKEKGDIPEGYSVSREKKERFSLILESASTNQTSMYLCASSPGANEQYFGPGTRLTVT.

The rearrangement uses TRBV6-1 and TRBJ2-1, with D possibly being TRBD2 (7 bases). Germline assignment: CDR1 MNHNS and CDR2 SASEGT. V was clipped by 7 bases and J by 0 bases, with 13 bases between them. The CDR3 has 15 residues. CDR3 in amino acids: CASKRGGSSYNEQFF. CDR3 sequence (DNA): TGTGCCAGCAAAAGGGGGGGAAGCTCCTACAATGAGCAGTTCTTC.

CDR3: CASSPRTVASGYTF. The CDR3 bases are TGTGCCAGCAGCCCCCGGACAGTCGCGTCGGGCTACACCTTC. The chain employs TRBV7-9 and TRBJ1-2; tentative D call: TRBD1 (6 bases). V lost 5 bases, J lost 8 bases, and 18 bases lay in between. This CDR3 is built from 14 residues. Germline CDR1 SEHNR, CDR2 FQNEAQ (reference sequence).

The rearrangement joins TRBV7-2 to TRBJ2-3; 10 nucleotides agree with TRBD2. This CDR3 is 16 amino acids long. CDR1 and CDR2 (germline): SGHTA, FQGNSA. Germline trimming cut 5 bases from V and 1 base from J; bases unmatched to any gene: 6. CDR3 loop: CASSISSGSGTDTQYF. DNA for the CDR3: TGTGCCAGCAGCATTTCTAGCGGGAGTGGCACAGATACGCAGTATTTT. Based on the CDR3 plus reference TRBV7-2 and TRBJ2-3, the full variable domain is GAGVSQSPSNKVTEKGKDVELRCDPISGHTALYWYRQSLGQGLEFLIYFQGNSAPDKSGLPSDRFSAERTGGSVSTLTIQRTQQEDSAVYLCASSISSGSGTDTQYFGPGTRLTVL.

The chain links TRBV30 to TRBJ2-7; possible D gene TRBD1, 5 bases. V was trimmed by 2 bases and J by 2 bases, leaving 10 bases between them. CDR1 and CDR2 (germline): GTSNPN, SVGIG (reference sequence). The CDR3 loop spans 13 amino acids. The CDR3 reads CAWSTKGTYEQYF. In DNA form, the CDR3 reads TGTGCCTGGAGTACGAAGGGGACCTACGAGCAGTACTTC.